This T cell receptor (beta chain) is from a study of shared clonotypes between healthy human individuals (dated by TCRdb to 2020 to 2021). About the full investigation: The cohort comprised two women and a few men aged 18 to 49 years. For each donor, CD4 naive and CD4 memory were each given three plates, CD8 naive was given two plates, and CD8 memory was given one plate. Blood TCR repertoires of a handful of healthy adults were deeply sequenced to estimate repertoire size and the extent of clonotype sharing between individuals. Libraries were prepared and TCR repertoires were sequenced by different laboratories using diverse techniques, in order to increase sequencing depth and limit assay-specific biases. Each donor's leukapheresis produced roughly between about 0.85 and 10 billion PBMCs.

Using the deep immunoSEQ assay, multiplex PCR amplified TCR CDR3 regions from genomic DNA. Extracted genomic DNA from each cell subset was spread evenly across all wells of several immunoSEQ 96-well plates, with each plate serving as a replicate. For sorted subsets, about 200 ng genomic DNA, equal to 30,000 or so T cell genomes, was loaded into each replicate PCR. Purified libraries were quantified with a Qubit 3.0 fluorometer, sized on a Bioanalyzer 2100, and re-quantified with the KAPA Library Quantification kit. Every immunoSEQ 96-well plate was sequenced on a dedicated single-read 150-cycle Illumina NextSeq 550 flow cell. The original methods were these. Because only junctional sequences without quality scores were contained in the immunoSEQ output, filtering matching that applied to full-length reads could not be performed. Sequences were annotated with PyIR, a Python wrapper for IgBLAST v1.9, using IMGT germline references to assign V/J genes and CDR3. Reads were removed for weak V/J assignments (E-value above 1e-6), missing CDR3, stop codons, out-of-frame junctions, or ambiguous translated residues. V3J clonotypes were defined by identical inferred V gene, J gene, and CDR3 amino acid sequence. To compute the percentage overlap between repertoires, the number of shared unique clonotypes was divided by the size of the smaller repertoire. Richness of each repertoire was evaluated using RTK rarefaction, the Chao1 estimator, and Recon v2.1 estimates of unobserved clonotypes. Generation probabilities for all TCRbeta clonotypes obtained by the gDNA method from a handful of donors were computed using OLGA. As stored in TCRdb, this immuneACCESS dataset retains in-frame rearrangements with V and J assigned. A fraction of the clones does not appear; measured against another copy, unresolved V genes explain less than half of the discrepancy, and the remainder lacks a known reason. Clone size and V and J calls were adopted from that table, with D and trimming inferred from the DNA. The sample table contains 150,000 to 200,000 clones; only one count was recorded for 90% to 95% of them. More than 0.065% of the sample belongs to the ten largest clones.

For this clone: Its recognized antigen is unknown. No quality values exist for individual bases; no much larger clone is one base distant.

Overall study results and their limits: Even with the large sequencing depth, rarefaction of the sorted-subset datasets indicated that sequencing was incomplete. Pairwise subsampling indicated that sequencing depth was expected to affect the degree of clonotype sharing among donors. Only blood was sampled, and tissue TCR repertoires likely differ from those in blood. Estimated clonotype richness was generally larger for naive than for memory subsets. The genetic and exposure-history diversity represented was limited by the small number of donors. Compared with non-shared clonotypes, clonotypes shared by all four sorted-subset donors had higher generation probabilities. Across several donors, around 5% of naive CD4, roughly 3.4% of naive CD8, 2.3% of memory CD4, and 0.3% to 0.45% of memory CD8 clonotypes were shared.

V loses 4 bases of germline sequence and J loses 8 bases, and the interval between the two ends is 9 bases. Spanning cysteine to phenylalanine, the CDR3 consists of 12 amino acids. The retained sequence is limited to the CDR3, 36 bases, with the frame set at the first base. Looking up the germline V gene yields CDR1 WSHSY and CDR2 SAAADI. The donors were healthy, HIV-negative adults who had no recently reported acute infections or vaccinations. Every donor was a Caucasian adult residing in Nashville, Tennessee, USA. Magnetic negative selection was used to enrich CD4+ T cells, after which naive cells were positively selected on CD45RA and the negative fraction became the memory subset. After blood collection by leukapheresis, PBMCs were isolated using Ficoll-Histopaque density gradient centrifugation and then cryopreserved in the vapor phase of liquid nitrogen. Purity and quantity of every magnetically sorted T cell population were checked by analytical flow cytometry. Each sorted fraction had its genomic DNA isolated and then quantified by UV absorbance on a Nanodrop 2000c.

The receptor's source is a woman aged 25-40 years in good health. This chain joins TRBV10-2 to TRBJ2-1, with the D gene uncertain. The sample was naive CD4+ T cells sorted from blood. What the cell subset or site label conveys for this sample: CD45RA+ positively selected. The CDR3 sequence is CASSGTTDEQFF. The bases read TGCGCCAGCAGTGGAACGACGGATGAGCAGTTCTTC.